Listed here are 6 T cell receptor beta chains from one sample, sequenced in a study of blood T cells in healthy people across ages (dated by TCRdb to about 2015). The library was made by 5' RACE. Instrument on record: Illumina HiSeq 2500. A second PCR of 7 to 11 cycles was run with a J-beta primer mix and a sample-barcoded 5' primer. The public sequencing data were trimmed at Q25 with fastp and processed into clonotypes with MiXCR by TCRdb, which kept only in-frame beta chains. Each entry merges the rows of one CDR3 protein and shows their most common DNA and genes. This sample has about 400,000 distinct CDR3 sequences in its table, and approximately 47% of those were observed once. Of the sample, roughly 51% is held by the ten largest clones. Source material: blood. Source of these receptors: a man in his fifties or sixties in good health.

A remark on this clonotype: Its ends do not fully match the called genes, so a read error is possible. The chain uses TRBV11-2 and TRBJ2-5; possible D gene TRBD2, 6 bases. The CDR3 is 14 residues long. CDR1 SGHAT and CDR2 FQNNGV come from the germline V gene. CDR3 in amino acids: CANSLAVPRETQYF. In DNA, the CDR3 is TGTGCCAACAGCTTAGCGGTGCCCCGAGAGACCCAGTACTTC.

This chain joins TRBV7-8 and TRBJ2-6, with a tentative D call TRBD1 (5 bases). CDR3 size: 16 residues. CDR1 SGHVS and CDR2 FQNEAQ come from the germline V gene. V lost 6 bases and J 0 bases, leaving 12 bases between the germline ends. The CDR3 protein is CASSYDSYSGANVLTF. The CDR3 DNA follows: TGTGCCAGCAGTTACGACAGTTACTCTGGGGCCAACGTCCTGACTTTC.

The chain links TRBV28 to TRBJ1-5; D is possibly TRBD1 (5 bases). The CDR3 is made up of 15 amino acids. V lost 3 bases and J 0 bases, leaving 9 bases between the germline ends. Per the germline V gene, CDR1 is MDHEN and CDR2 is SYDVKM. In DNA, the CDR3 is TGTGCCAGCAGTTTTTGGGGGAATAGCAATCAGCCCCAGCATTTT. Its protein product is CASSFWGNSNQPQHF.

CDR3 region: CASSSNRGTQYF. The CDR3 nucleotides read TGTGCCAGCAGCTCTAACAGGGGGACCCAGTACTTC. The chain combines TRBV11-2 with TRBJ2-5; TRBD1 matches 7 bases. The CDR3 is 12 amino acids. The V gene's germline CDR1 is SGHAT and CDR2 FQNNGV. V gave up 4 bases and J gave up 7 bases; unmatched junction bases: 3.

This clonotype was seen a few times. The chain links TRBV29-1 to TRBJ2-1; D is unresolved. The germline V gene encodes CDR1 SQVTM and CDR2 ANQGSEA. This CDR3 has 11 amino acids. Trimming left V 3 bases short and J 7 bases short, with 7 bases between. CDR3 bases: TGCAGCGTTGATAGACGAAATGAGCAGTTCTTC. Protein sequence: CSVDRRNEQFF.

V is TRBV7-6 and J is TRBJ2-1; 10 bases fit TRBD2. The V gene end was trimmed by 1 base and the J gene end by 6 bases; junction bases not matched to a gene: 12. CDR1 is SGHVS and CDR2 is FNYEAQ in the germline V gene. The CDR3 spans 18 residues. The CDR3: CASSLEGAVGLAINEQFF. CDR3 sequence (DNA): TGTGCCAGCAGCTTAGAGGGGGCCGTGGGACTAGCGATCAATGAGCAGTTCTTC.